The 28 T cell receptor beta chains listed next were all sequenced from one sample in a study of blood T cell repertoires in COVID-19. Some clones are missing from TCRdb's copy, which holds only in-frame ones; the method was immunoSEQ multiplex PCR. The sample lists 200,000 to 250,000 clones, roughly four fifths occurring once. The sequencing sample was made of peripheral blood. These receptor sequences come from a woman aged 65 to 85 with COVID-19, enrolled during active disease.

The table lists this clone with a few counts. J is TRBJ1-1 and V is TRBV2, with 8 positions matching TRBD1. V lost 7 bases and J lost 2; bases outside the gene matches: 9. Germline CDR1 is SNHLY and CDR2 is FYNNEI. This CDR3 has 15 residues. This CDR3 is CASILSGTGNTEAFF. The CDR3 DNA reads TGTGCCAGCATATTATCCGGGACAGGCAACACTGAAGCTTTCTTT.

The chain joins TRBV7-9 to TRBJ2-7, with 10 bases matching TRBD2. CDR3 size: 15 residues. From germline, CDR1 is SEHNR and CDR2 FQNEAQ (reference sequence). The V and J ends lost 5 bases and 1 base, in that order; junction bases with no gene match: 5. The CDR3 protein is CASSPGLAVSYEQYF. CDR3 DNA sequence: TGTGCCAGCAGCCCAGGACTAGCGGTTTCCTACGAGCAGTACTTC.

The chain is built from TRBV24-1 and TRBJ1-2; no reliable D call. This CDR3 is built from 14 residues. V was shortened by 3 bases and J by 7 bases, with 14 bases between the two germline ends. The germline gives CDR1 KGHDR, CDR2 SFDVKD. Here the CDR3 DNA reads TGTGCCACCAGTGATCATCAGACTCCTGCTGGCTACACCTTC. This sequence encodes CATSDHQTPAGYTF.

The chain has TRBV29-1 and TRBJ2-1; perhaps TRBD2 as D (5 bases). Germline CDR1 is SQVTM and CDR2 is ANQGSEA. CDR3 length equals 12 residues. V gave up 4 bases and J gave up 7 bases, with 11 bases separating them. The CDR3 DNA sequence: TGCAGCGTTGGAAACCGCGGGAATGAGCAGTTCTTC. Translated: CSVGNRGNEQFF.

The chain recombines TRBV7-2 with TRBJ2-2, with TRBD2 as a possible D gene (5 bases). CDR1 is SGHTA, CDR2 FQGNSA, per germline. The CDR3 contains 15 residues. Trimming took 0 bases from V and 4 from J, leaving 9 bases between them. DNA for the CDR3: TGTGCCAGCAGCTTAGCGCGGGTGGGCACCGGGGAGCTGTTTTTT. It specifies CASSLARVGTGELFF.

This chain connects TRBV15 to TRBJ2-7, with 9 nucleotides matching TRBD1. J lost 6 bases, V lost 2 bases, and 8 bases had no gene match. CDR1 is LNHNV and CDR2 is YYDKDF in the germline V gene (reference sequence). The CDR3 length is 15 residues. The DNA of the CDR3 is TGTGCCACCAGCAGATCCGGGACAGGGAATGGCGAGCAGTACTTC. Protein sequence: CATSRSGTGNGEQYF.

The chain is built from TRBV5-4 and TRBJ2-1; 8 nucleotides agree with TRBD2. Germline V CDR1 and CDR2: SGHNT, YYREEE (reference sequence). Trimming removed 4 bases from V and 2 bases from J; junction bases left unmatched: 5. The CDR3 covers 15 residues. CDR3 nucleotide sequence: TGTGCCAGCAGCCTTAGCGGGGCCGCCTACAATGAGCAGTTCTTC. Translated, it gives CASSLSGAAYNEQFF.

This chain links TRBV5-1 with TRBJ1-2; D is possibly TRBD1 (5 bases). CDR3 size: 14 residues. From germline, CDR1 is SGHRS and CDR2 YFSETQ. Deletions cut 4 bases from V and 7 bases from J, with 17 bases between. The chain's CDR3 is CASSPQDSVGGYTF. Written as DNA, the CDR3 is TGCGCCAGCAGCCCACAGGATTCTGTCGGTGGCTACACCTTC. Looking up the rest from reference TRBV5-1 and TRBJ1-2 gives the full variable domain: KAGVTQTPRYLIKTRGQQVTLSCSPISGHRSVSWYQQTPGQGLQFLFEYFSETQRNKGNFPGRFSGRQFSNSRSEMNVSTLELGDSALYLCASSPQDSVGGYTFGSGTRLTVV.

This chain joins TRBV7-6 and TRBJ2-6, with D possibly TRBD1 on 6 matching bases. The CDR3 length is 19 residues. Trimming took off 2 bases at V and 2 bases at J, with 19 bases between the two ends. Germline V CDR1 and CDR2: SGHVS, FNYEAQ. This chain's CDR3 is CASSLTQGFRGAGANVLTF. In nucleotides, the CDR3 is TGTGCCAGCAGCTTAACCCAGGGGTTTAGAGGGGCTGGGGCCAACGTCCTGACTTTC.

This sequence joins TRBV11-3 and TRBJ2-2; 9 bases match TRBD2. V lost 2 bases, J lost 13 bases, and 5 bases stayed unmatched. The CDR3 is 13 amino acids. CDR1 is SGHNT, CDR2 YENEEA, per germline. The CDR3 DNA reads TGTGCCAGCAGCTTACGCGGGGGGGAGTTGCTGTTTTTT. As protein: CASSLRGGELLFF.

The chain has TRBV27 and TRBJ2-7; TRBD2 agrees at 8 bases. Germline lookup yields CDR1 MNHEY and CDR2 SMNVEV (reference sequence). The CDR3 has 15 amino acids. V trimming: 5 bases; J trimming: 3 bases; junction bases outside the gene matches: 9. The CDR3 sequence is CASSRKTGGDYEQYF. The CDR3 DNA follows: TGTGCCAGCAGTCGTAAGACCGGGGGGGACTACGAGCAGTACTTC.

The CDR3 loop reads CATSPGGYGYTF. The CDR3 DNA reads TGTGCCACTTCCCCAGGGGGCTATGGCTACACCTTC. This sequence joins TRBV19 and TRBJ1-2, with 7 bases aligning to TRBD1. The CDR3 sequence is 12 residues long. The germline gives CDR1 LNHDA, CDR2 SQIVND (reference sequence). After removal of 10 bases from V and 4 bases from J, the junction contained 6 bases not matched to a gene.

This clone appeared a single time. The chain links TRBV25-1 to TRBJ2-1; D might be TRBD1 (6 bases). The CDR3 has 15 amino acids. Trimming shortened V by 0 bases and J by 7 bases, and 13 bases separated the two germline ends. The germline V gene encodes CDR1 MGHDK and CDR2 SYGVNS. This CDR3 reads CASSEYTAQGNEQFF. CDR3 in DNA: TGTGCCAGCAGTGAATATACGGCCCAGGGGAATGAGCAGTTCTTC.

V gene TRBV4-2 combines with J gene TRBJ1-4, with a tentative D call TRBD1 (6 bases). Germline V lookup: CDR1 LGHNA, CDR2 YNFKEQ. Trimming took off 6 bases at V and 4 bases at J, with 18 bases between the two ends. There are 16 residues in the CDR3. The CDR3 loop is CASSLKSQGNNEKLFF. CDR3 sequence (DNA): TGTGCCAGCAGTCTAAAGTCTCAGGGGAATAATGAAAAACTGTTTTTT.

CDR3 in DNA: TGTGCCATCAGTGCGTTACAGGGTAAGAACACTGAAGCTTTCTTT. As protein: CAISALQGKNTEAFF. This rearrangement joins TRBV10-3 to TRBJ1-1, with a weak D call TRBD1 (6 bases). Trimming took off 4 bases at V and 1 base at J, with 13 bases between the two ends. CDR1 and CDR2 from the germline V gene are ENHRY and SYGVKD. The CDR3 consists of 15 residues.

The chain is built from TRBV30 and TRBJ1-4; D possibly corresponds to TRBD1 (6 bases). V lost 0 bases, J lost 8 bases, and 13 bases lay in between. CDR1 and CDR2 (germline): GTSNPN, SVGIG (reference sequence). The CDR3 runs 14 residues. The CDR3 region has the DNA TGTGCCTGGAGTGTAGGAGGGGGGGGAGAAAAACTGTTTTTT. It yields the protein CAWSVGGGGEKLFF.

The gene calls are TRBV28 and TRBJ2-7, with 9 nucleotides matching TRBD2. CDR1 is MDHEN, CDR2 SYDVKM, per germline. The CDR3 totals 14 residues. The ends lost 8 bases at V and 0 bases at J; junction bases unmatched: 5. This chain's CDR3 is CASSRLAVSYEQYF. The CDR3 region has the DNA TGTGCCAGCTCTCGACTAGCGGTCTCCTACGAGCAGTACTTC.

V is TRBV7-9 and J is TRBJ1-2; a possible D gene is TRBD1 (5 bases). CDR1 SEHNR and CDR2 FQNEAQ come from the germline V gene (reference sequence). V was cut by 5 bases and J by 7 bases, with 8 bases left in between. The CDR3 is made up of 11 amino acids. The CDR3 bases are TGTGCCAGCAGCCACGGGGGTGGCTACACCTTC. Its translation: CASSHGGGYTF.

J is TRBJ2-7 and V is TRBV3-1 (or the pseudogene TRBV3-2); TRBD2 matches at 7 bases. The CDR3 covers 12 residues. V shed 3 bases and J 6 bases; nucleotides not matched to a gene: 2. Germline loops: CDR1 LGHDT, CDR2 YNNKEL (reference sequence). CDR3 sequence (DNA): TGTGCCAGCAGCCAGGGGGGGGGCGAGCAGTACTTC. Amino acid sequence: CASSQGGGEQYF.

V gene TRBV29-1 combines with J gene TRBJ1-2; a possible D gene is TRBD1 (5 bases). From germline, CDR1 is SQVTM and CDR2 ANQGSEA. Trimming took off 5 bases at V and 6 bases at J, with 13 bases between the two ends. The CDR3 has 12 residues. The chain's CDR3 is CSVLRGEHGYTF. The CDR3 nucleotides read TGCAGCGTTTTACGGGGGGAGCATGGCTACACCTTC.

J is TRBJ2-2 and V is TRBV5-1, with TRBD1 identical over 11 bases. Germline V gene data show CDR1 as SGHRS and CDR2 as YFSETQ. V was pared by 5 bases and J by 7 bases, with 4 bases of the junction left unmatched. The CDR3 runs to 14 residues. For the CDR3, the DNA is TGCGCCAGCAGTGGACAGGGGGCGTTCGGGGAGCTGTTTTTT. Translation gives CASSGQGAFGELFF.

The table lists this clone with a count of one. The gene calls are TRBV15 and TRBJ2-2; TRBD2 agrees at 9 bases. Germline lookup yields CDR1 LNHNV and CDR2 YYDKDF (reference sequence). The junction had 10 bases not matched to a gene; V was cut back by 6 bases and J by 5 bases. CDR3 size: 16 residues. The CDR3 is CATRPSGAGGTGELFF. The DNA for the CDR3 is TGTGCCACCAGGCCGTCTGGAGCGGGAGGTACCGGGGAGCTGTTTTTT.

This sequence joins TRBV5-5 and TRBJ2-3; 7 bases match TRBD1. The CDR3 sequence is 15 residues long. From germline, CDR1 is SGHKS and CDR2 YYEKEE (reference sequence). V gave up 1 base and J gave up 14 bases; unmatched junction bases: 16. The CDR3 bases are TGTGCCAGCAGCTTGTGGTTTAGGGAGACAGGGAAACCGTATTTT. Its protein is CASSLWFRETGKPYF.

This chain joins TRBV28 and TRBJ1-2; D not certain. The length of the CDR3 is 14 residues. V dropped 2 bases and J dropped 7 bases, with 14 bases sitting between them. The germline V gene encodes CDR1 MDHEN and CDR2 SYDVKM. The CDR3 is CASSLDPEWRGYTF. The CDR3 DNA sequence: TGTGCCAGCAGTTTAGACCCGGAGTGGCGTGGCTACACCTTC.

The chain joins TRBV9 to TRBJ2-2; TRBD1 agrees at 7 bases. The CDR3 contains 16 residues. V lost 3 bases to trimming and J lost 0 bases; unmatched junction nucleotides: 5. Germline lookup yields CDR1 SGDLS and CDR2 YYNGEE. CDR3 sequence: CASSAPRGTNTGELFF. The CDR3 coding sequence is TGTGCCAGCAGCGCGCCCAGGGGGACGAACACCGGGGAGCTGTTTTTT.

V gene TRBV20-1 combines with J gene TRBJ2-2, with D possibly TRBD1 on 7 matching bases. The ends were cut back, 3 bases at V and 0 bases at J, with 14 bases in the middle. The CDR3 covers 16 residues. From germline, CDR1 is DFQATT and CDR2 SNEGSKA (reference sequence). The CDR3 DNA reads TGCAGTGCTAGTATTGCAGGGGGGCCGAACACCGGGGAGCTGTTTTTT. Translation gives CSASIAGGPNTGELFF.

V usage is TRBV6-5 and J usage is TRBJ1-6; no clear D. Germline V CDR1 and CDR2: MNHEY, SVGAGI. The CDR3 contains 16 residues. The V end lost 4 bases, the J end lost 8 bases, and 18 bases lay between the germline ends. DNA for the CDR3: TGTGCCAGCAGTTCTCCTGAACTCCTTCGAGATTCACCCCTCCACTTT. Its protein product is CASSSPELLRDSPLHF.

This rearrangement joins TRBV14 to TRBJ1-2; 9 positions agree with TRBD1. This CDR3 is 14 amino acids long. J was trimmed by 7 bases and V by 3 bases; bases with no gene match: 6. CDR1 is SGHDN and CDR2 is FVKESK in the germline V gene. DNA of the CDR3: TGTGCCAGCAGCCACCGGACAGGGGTAAGTGGCTACACCTTC. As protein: CASSHRTGVSGYTF.